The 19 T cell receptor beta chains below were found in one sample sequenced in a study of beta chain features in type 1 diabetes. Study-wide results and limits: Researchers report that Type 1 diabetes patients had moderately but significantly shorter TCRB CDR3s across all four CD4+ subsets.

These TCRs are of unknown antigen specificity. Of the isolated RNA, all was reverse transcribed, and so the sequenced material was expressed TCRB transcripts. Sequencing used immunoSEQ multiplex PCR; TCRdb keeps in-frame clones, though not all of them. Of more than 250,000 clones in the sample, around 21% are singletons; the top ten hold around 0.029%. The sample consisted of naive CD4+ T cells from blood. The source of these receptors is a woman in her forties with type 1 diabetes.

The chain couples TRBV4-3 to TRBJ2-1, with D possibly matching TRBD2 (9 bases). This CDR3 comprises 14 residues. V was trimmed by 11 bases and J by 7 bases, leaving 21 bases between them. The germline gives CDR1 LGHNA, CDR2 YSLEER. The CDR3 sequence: CASQGAGGLNEQFF. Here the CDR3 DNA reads TGCGCCTCCCAGGGGGCGGGGGGGCTTAATGAGCAGTTCTTC.

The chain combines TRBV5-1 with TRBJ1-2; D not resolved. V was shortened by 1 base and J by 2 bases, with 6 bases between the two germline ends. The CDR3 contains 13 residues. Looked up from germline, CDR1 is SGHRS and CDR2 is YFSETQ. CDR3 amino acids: CASSLSRNYGYTF. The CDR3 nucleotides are TGCGCCAGCAGCTTGAGCCGGAACTATGGCTACACCTTC.

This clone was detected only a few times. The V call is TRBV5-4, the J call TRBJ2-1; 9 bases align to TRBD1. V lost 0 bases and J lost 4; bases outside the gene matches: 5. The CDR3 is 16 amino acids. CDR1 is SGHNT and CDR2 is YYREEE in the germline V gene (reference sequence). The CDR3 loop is CASSLEQGASYNEQFF. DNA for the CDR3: TGTGCCAGCAGCTTGGAACAGGGGGCATCTTACAATGAGCAGTTCTTC.

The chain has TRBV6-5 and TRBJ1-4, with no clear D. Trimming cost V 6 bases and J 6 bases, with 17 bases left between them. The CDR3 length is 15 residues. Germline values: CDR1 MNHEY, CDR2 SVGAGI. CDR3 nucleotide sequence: TGTGCCAGCAGCTCTGCCTCATTAGGAGATGAAAAACTGTTTTTT. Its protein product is CASSSASLGDEKLFF.

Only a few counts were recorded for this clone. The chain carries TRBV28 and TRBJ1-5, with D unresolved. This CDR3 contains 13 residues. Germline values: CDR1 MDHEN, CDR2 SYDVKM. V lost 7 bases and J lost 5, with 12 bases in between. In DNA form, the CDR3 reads TGTGCCAGCAAGACTACCCGCCATCAGCCCCAGCATTTT. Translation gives CASKTTRHQPQHF.

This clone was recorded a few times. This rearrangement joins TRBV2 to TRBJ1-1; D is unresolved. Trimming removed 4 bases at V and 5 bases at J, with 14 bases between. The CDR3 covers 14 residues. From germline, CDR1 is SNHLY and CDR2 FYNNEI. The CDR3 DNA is TGTGCCAGCAGTGGGCGCAGGACGGGGACTGAAGCTTTCTTT. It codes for CASSGRRTGTEAFF.

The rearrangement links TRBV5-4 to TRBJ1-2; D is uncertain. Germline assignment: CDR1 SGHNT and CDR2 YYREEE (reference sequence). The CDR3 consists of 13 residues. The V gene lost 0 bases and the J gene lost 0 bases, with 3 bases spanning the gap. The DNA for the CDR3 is TGTGCCAGCAGCTTGGTCACTAACTATGGCTACACCTTC. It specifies CASSLVTNYGYTF.

The CDR3 protein is CSVAGSEQYF. Written as DNA, the CDR3 is TGCAGCGTTGCCGGGAGCGAGCAGTACTTC. The rearrangement links TRBV29-1 to TRBJ2-7, with D possibly TRBD2 on 6 matching bases. The germline V gene encodes CDR1 SQVTM and CDR2 ANQGSEA. Trimming took off 4 bases at V and 6 bases at J, with 7 bases between the two ends. This CDR3 spans 10 amino acids.

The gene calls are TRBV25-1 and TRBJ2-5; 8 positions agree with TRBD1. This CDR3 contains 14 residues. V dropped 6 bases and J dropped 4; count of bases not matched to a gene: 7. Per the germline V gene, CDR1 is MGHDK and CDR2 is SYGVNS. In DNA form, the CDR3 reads TGTGCCAGCAGCCCCAGGGGGCTAGGAGAGACCCAGTACTTC. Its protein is CASSPRGLGETQYF.

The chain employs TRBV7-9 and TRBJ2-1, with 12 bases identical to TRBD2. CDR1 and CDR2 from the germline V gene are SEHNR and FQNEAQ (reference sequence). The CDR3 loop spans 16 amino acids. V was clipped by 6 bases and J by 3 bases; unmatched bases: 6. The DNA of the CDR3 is TGTGCCAGCAGGCTACTAGCGGGAGGCGGCTACAATGAGCAGTTCTTC. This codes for CASRLLAGGGYNEQFF.

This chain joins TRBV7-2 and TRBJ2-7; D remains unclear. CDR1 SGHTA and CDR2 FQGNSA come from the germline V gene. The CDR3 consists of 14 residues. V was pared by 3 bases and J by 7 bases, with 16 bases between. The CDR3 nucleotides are TGTGCCAGCAGCTTCCCTTCGAGGAGCAGAGAGCAGTACTTC. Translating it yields CASSFPSRSREQYF.

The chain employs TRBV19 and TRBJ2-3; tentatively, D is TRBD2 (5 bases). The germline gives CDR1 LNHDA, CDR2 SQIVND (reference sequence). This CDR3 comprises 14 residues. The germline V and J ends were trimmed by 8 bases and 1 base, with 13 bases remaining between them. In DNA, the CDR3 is TGTGCCAGTTCGCAGTATAGCGGCACAGATACGCAGTATTTT. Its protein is CASSQYSGTDTQYF.

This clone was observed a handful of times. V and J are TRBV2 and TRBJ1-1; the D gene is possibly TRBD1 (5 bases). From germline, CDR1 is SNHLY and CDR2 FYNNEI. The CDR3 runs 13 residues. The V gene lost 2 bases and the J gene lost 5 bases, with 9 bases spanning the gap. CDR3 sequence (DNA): TGTGCCAGCAGTGAACAGGGTCAAACTGAAGCTTTCTTT. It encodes CASSEQGQTEAFF. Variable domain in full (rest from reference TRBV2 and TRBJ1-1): EPEVTQTPSHQVTQMGQEVILRCVPISNHLYFYWYRQILGQKVEFLVSFYNNEISEKSEIFDDQFSVERPDGSNFTLKIRSTKLEDSAMYFCASSEQGQTEAFFGQGTRLTVV.

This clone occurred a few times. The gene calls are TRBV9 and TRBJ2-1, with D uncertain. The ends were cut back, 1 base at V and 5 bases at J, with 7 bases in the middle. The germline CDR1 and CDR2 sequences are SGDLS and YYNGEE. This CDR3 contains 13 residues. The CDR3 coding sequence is TGTGCCAGCAGCGTAATCCCGGACAATGAGCAGTTCTTC. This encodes CASSVIPDNEQFF.

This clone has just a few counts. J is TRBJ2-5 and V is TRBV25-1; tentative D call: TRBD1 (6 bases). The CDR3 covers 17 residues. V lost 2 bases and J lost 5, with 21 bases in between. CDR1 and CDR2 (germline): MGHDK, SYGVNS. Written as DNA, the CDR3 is TGTGCCAGCAGTGAAGTCTTTGGTTTTGGGGGCGTGGAGACCCAGTACTTC. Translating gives CASSEVFGFGGVETQYF. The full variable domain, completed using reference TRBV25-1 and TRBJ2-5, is EADIYQTPRYLVIGTGKKITLECSQTMGHDKMYWYQQDPGMELHLIHYSYGVNSTEKGDLSSESTVSRIRTEHFPLTLESARPSHTSQYLCASSEVFGFGGVETQYFGPGTRLLVL.

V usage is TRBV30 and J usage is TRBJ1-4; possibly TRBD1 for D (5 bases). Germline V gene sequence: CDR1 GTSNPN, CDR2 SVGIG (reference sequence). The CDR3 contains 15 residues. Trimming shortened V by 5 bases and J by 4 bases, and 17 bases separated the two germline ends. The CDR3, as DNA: TGTGCCTGGGGTGCTCCAGGGATCAATAATGAAAAACTGTTTTTT. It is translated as CAWGAPGINNEKLFF.

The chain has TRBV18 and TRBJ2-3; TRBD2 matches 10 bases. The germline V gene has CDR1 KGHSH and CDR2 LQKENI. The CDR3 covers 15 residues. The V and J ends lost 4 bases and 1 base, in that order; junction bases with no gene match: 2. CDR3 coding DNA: TGTGCCAGCTCACTTGGGACTAGCGGCACAGATACGCAGTATTTT. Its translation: CASSLGTSGTDTQYF.

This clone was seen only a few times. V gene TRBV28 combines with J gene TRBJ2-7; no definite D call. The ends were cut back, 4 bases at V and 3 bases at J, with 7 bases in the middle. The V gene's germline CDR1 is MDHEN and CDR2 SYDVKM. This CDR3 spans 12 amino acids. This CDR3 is CASSSQFYEQYF. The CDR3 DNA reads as TGTGCCAGCAGTTCCCAGTTCTACGAGCAGTACTTC.

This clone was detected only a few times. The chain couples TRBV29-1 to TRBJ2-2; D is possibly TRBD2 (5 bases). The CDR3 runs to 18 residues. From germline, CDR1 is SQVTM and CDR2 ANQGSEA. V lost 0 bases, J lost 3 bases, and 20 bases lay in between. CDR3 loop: CSVEDHASRGSHTGELFF. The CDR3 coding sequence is TGCAGCGTTGAAGATCACGCTAGCCGAGGGAGTCACACCGGGGAGCTGTTTTTT.